Presented here are 30 T cell receptor beta chains from one specimen sequenced in a study of cytomegalovirus exposure and HLA in healthy donors. 13 Jbeta primers and 60 Vbeta primers were used for the PCR. Using immunoSEQ multiplex PCR, the repertoire was profiled, and TCRdb retains in-frame clones only, with some absent. This table holds 170,000 or so clones, roughly 80% found once. Sequences were obtained from PBMCs. These receptors all come from a man aged 18-30 years in good health and CMV-seronegative.

This clone was seen once. The V gene is TRBV11-2, the J gene TRBJ2-6; D perhaps matches TRBD1 (7 bases). The V gene's germline CDR1 is SGHAT and CDR2 FQNNGV. The CDR3 sequence is 17 residues long. V was pared by 3 bases and J by 2 bases, with 14 bases between. The CDR3 DNA is TGTGCCAGCAGCTTTTATGACAGGGAGGCTGGGGCCAACGTCCTGACTTTC. This encodes CASSFYDREAGANVLTF.

This chain connects TRBV7-2 to TRBJ2-3; 9 positions match TRBD2. J lost 5 bases, V lost 4 bases, and 10 bases had no gene match. The CDR3 loop spans 16 amino acids. Germline V gene lookup returns CDR1 SGHTA and CDR2 FQGNSA. The CDR3 is CASSYLTASGIDTQYF. The CDR3 bases are TGTGCCAGCAGCTATCTTACGGCTAGCGGGATAGATACGCAGTATTTT.

This chain uses TRBV9 with TRBJ1-3; TRBD1 aligns across 9 bases. Trimming cost V 4 bases and J 4 bases; bases outside gene matches: 9. Germline values: CDR1 SGDLS, CDR2 YYNGEE. The CDR3 loop spans 16 amino acids. DNA for the CDR3: TGTGCCAGCAGCTCACAGGGGGCGTTGGGCGGAAACACCATATATTTT. Protein product: CASSSQGALGGNTIYF.

The V gene is TRBV6-6, the J gene TRBJ1-1; D is perhaps TRBD1 (5 bases). V was pared by 8 bases and J by 4 bases, with 14 bases between. The length of the CDR3 is 13 residues. The germline V gene encodes CDR1 MNHNY and CDR2 SVGAGI (reference sequence). The CDR3 DNA reads as TGTGCCAGCGCGGTCGGGGGTGGCACTGAAGCTTTCTTT. Translating it yields CASAVGGGTEAFF.

This clone was counted a single time. The V gene is TRBV7-8, the J gene TRBJ1-2, with D unresolved. This CDR3 comprises 12 residues. Germline V CDR1 and CDR2: SGHVS, FQNEAQ. V was trimmed by 5 bases and J by 4 bases, leaving 8 bases between them. The CDR3 protein is CASSEDRYGYTF. Here the CDR3 DNA reads TGTGCCAGCAGCGAGGATCGCTATGGCTACACCTTC.

The J gene is TRBJ2-5, the V gene TRBV30, with 11 nucleotides matching TRBD1. The end of the DNA fits TRBJ2-7 better, so the J call may be wrong. The CDR3 has 13 amino acids. Germline V gene sequence: CDR1 GTSNPN, CDR2 SVGIG (reference sequence). CDR3 coding DNA: TGTGCCTGGAGGGACAGGGGGCAGGACGAGCAGTACTTC. It specifies CAWRDRGQDEQYF.

V is TRBV18 and J is TRBJ2-7, with a tentative D call TRBD2 (5 bases). The CDR3 covers 12 residues. The V end lost 3 bases, the J end lost 4 bases, and 7 bases lay between the germline ends. Germline V gene sequence: CDR1 KGHSH, CDR2 LQKENI. CDR3 sequence reads: CASSPPGYEQYF. CDR3 nucleotides: TGTGCCAGCTCACCCCCGGGGTACGAGCAGTACTTC.

The V gene is TRBV4-1, the J gene TRBJ2-1; a weak D match, TRBD1 (5 bases). Trimming took 2 bases from V and 0 from J, leaving 23 bases between them. CDR1 and CDR2 from the germline V gene are MGHRA and YSYEKL. The CDR3 is made up of 20 amino acids. The CDR3 sequence: CASSQSRGVGTFSSYNEQFF. Here the CDR3 DNA reads TGCGCCAGCAGCCAAAGTAGGGGTGTTGGCACGTTCAGCTCCTACAATGAGCAGTTCTTC.

The CDR3 bases are TGTGCCAGCAGCCTCAGGCCGGGACAGATTCAGGAAAAACTGTTTTTT. This sequence encodes CASSLRPGQIQEKLFF. This chain joins TRBV27 and TRBJ1-4; 7 bases match TRBD1. V was clipped by 6 bases and J by 8 bases; unmatched bases: 15. Germline CDR1 is MNHEY and CDR2 is SMNVEV (reference sequence). The CDR3 sequence is 16 residues long.

The count of this clone is one. The chain joins TRBV15 to TRBJ2-3; the match to TRBD2 covers 11 bases. Germline values: CDR1 LNHNV, CDR2 YYDKDF (reference sequence). This CDR3 spans 16 amino acids. V lost 4 bases, J lost 2 bases, and 5 bases stayed unmatched. This chain's CDR3 is CATSKVAGGTTDTQYF. In DNA, the CDR3 is TGTGCCACCAGCAAAGTAGCGGGAGGGACCACAGATACGCAGTATTTT.

The V and J genes are TRBV5-1 and TRBJ1-6; no reliable D call. The CDR3 is 12 residues long. CDR1 is SGHRS and CDR2 is YFSETQ in the germline V gene. V dropped 7 bases and J dropped 8 bases, with 10 bases sitting between them. CDR3 sequence: CASSAGDSPLHF. The CDR3 nucleotides read TGCGCCAGCTCCGCCGGGGATTCACCCCTCCACTTT.

The rearrangement joins TRBV14 to TRBJ2-5; 7 bases agree with TRBD2. Trimming removed 0 bases from V and 1 base from J; junction bases left unmatched: 2. CDR1 and CDR2 (germline): SGHDN, FVKESK. This CDR3 spans 15 amino acids. CDR3 DNA: TGTGCCAGCAGCCAAGATGGCGGGGGCCAAGAGACCCAGTACTTC. The encoded protein is CASSQDGGGQETQYF.

This chain connects TRBV7-2 to TRBJ1-2, with a possible D match to TRBD1 (6 bases). Trimming pared 5 bases from V and 5 bases from J, leaving 15 bases between. CDR3 length equals 14 residues. The germline V gene encodes CDR1 SGHTA and CDR2 FQGNSA. CDR3 loop: CASSRDKVLYGYTF. The CDR3 DNA reads TGTGCCAGCAGCCGGGACAAAGTCTTATATGGCTACACCTTC.

This clone was detected once. Other DNA sequences in the sample encode the same CDR3. The chain joins TRBV30 to TRBJ2-1, with D unresolved. The CDR3 covers 13 residues. V dropped 3 bases and J dropped 7 bases, with 13 bases sitting between them. Germline V gives CDR1 GTSNPN, CDR2 SVGIG (reference sequence). CDR3 nucleotide sequence: TGTGCCTGGAGCGTAACCTCTCGGAATGAGCAGTTCTTC. This translates into CAWSVTSRNEQFF.

This clone was seen once. This chain connects TRBV5-6 to TRBJ2-7, with TRBD2 matching over 11 bases. This CDR3 region has 19 residues. J lost 0 bases, V lost 0 bases, and 11 bases had no gene match. Germline loops: CDR1 SGHDT, CDR2 YYEEEE. CDR3 residues: CASSLGPGLAEFSSYEQYF. CDR3 nucleotide sequence: TGTGCCAGCAGCTTGGGGCCGGGACTAGCGGAGTTTAGCTCCTACGAGCAGTACTTC. Variable domain in full (rest from reference TRBV5-6 and TRBJ2-7): DAGVTQSPTHLIKTRGQQVTLRCSPKSGHDTVSWYQQALGQGPQFIFQYYEEEERQRGNFPDRFSGHQFPNYSSELNVNALLLGDSALYLCASSLGPGLAEFSSYEQYFGPGTRLTVT.

V usage is TRBV10-2 and J usage is TRBJ2-2; D gene uncertain. V lost 4 bases and J lost 1, with 10 bases in between. This CDR3 is 15 amino acids long. In germline, CDR1 is WSHSY, CDR2 SAAADI. CDR3 coding DNA: TGCGCCAGCAGTGTAAGACTGGGGAACACCGGGGAGCTGTTTTTT. Translated: CASSVRLGNTGELFF.

V gene TRBV27 combines with J gene TRBJ2-7; 11 nucleotides match TRBD1. The V gene end was trimmed by 5 bases and the J gene end by 4 bases; junction bases not matched to a gene: 7. This CDR3 region has 15 residues. Germline V gene lookup returns CDR1 MNHEY and CDR2 SMNVEV (reference sequence). The CDR3 sequence: CASSHGTGGSYEQYF. The DNA of the CDR3 is TGTGCCAGCAGTCACGGGACAGGGGGATCATACGAGCAGTACTTC.

The chain is built from TRBV6-6 and TRBJ2-7; 8 nucleotides agree with TRBD1. The CDR3 is made up of 16 amino acids. Trimming cost V 5 bases and J 2 bases; bases outside gene matches: 11. Per the germline V gene, CDR1 is MNHNY and CDR2 is SVGAGI (reference sequence). The CDR3 coding sequence is TGTGCCAGCAGTCACTACCGACAGGGGAGGACCTACGAGCAGTACTTC. Translated: CASSHYRQGRTYEQYF.

This chain links TRBV11-3 with TRBJ2-1; 11 bases line up with TRBD2. The germline V gene has CDR1 SGHNT and CDR2 YENEEA. Trimming at V came to 5 bases and at J to 4 bases, leaving 7 bases not matched to a gene. CDR3 length equals 16 residues. The CDR3, as DNA: TGTGCCAGCAGCCGACTAGCGGGAACGGGTTACAATGAGCAGTTCTTC. It translates to CASSRLAGTGYNEQFF. Looking up the rest from reference TRBV11-3 and TRBJ2-1 gives the full variable domain: EAGVVQSPRYKIIEKKQPVAFWCNPISGHNTLYWYLQNLGQGPELLIRYENEEAVDDSQLPKDRFSAERLKGVDSTLKIQPAELGDSAVYLCASSRLAGTGYNEQFFGPGTRLTVL.

The genes are TRBV5-6 and TRBJ1-2, with 7 positions matching TRBD1. With V trimmed by 5 bases and J by 3 bases, 10 bases remained unmatched. The CDR3 has 15 amino acids. Germline V gene sequence: CDR1 SGHDT, CDR2 YYEEEE. The CDR3 DNA reads as TGTGCCAGCAGTCCCTCAGACAGGGAATACTATGGCTACACCTTC. Protein product: CASSPSDREYYGYTF. The entire variable domain, with the rest obtained from reference TRBV5-6 and TRBJ1-2, is as follows: DAGVTQSPTHLIKTRGQQVTLRCSPKSGHDTVSWYQQALGQGPQFIFQYYEEEERQRGNFPDRFSGHQFPNYSSELNVNALLLGDSALYLCASSPSDREYYGYTFGSGTRLTVV.

The chain combines TRBV4-3 with TRBJ2-6; D may be TRBD1 (6 bases). V was cut by 2 bases and J by 4 bases, with 15 bases left in between. The CDR3 extends over 17 amino acids. CDR1 is LGHNA, CDR2 YSLEER, per germline. CDR3 nucleotides: TGCGCCAGCAGCCAAATAAAACAGGGTCGGGGGGCCAACGTCCTGACTTTC. This codes for CASSQIKQGRGANVLTF.

The V gene is TRBV27, the J gene TRBJ2-7; 10 nucleotides agree with TRBD2. V was clipped by 6 bases and J by 2 bases; unmatched bases: 13. The CDR3 contains 17 residues. Germline CDR1 and CDR2: MNHEY and SMNVEV (reference sequence). The CDR3 loop reads CASRLGLSSGRPYEQYF. The CDR3 bases are TGTGCCAGCAGACTAGGACTGTCTAGCGGGAGACCCTACGAGCAGTACTTC.

The chain recombines TRBV5-5 with TRBJ1-1; no firm D call. The CDR3 is made up of 13 amino acids. Trimming pared 4 bases from V and 2 bases from J, leaving 9 bases between. The germline gives CDR1 SGHKS, CDR2 YYEKEE (reference sequence). CDR3 sequence reads: CASSPGDNTEAFF. The CDR3 DNA follows: TGTGCCAGCAGCCCTGGAGATAACACTGAAGCTTTCTTT.

This CDR3 reads CASSPSLRTGNTIYF. As DNA, the CDR3 is TGTGCCAGCAGTCCCTCACTAAGGACTGGAAACACCATATATTTT. V gene TRBV6-5 combines with J gene TRBJ1-3, with D uncertain. CDR1 MNHEY and CDR2 SVGAGI come from the germline V gene. The V end was cut by 5 bases, the J end by 2 bases, with 13 bases between. This CDR3 has 15 amino acids.

The chain uses TRBV9 and TRBJ2-1, with TRBD2 matching 11 bases. With 2 bases clipped from V and 0 bases from J, the junction kept 7 bases outside the gene matches. Germline V gives CDR1 SGDLS, CDR2 YYNGEE. This CDR3 is 18 amino acids long. In DNA, the CDR3 is TGTGCCAGCAGCGTCCTAGCGGGAGGCGATACCTCCTACAATGAGCAGTTCTTC. Protein sequence: CASSVLAGGDTSYNEQFF.

The chain carries TRBV15 and TRBJ2-3; weak D call: TRBD2 (5 bases). CDR3 length equals 15 residues. V gave up 1 base and J gave up 1 base, with 9 bases separating them. Germline assignment: CDR1 LNHNV and CDR2 YYDKDF (reference sequence). As DNA, the CDR3 is TGTGCCACCAGCAGAGGAGGGCCCGGCACAGATACGCAGTATTTT. It specifies CATSRGGPGTDTQYF.

In this sample, this clone turned up a few times. CDR3 in amino acids: CASSPRGPDTQYF. CDR3 bases: TGTGCCAGCAGCCCAAGAGGCCCAGATACGCAGTATTTT. The chain is built from TRBV7-9 and TRBJ2-3; D gene unclear. Deletions cut 5 bases from V and 4 bases from J, with 10 bases between. This CDR3 spans 13 amino acids. CDR1 is SEHNR and CDR2 is FQNEAQ in the germline V gene (reference sequence).

The rearrangement links TRBV9 to TRBJ2-7, with D maybe TRBD1 (5 bases). The germline CDR1 and CDR2 sequences are SGDLS and YYNGEE. The CDR3 has 15 residues. V was pared by 0 bases and J by 1 base, with 11 bases between. DNA for the CDR3: TGTGCCAGCAGCGTAGATCAGGGTCTATCCTACGAGCAGTACTTC. Residues: CASSVDQGLSYEQYF. The variable domain in full, completed from reference TRBV9 and TRBJ2-7, reads DSGVTQTPKHLITATGQRVTLRCSPRSGDLSVYWYQQSLDQGLQFLIQYYNGEERAKGNILERFSAQQFPDLHSELNLSSLELGDSALYFCASSVDQGLSYEQYFGPGTRLTVT.

The chain uses TRBV4-2 and TRBJ2-1, with 9 bases fitting TRBD1. From germline, CDR1 is LGHNA and CDR2 YNFKEQ. This CDR3 region has 15 residues. J lost 7 bases, V lost 3 bases, and 7 bases had no gene match. CDR3 in DNA: TGTGCCAGCAGCCACGTACAGGGGGCGGGTAATGAGCAGTTCTTC. This encodes CASSHVQGAGNEQFF.

Note on this clone: The sample holds other DNA sequences that translate to the same CDR3. This sequence joins TRBV4-1 and TRBJ1-2; 8 nucleotides line up with TRBD1. The CDR3 is 15 amino acids. The V and J ends lost 4 bases and 4 bases, in that order; junction bases with no gene match: 8. Germline assignment: CDR1 MGHRA and CDR2 YSYEKL. The CDR3, as DNA: TGCGCCAGCAGCCTCGGGACAGGCAATATCTATGGCTACACCTTC. Amino acids: CASSLGTGNIYGYTF.